This T cell receptor beta chain was identified during a study of shared T cell receptors in the human thymus (dated by TCRdb to the early 2020s). About the full investigation: The study investigated the way shared, self-reactive T-cell receptor alpha chains are produced in the human thymus.

CDR1 and CDR2 (SGHTA, FQGNSA) derive from the germline V gene. The CDR3 spans 16 residues, from the cysteine through the phenylalanine. The entry retains the CDR3 DNA only, 48 bases that are in frame from base 1. V is pruned by 1 base and J by 3 bases, leaving 7 bases of the junction without a gene match. Receptor amplification or capture employed the immunoSEQ multiplex PCR assay. TCRdb provides this immuneACCESS table in a form limited to in-frame rearrangements. Some clones are lacking; in checked studies, under half of them reflect an unresolved V gene, and why the rest are absent is not known. The sample table holds 500,000 to 550,000 clones, of which approximately 78% were seen once. The leading ten clones occupy about 0.013% of the sample. Remarks on this clone: This clone's antigen is unknown. Base quality data are lacking; no much larger clone is found one base away.

These same data were also listed under a study on human thymus T cells. The second study, in turn, reports: Donors were immunologically healthy infants undergoing open corrective cardiac surgery for congenital heart defects in Finland. Thymus tissue was obtained as surgical resects removed during corrective cardiac surgery. Both the thymic and the peripheral blood repertoires appeared to show biased V and J gene segment usage. The related research found that thymic TCR repertoires overlapped highly between unrelated individuals. TCR alpha and beta repertoires from about 8 infant thymus samples and a few related peripheral blood samples were characterized in the study. Donor ages ranged from 7 to 244 days, and the cohort comprised six or seven male and a couple of female infants. Thymocytes were released mechanically from tissue and stored at -70 °C as pellets of 10-30 million cells. Genomic DNA was extracted from frozen cell pellets with a QIAsymphony instrument. TCRB and TCRAD loci were amplified from a standardized quantity of quality-controlled genomic DNA using the immunoSEQ multiplex PCR assay. The V(D)J region was spanned by amplicons of a length sufficient to cover the CDR3 and to identify V and J genes. The commercial immunoSEQ service was used to sequence amplicons on an Illumina platform. Primer bias and sequencing errors were corrected using previously described methods, and TCRAD and TCRB definitions followed the IMGT database. The repertoires were analysed using immunoSEQ Analyzer 3.0 and VDJTools for basic statistics, V/J segment usage, diversity estimates, rarefaction and pairwise overlap. To estimate diversity, the Chao1, ChaoE, Efron-Thisted, Shannon and inverse Simpson indices were applied, and diversity was also estimated on datasets down-sampled to the smallest sample. Repertoire overlap was determined by strict matching of CDR3 nucleotide sequence, V gene and J gene, and Jaccard-based multidimensional scaling clustering was applied. On average, thymus samples gave 750,000 to 1,000,000 unique TCRB clonotypes, whereas blood samples gave about 84,000.

Input material: thymocytes. This chain is built from TRBV7-2 and TRBJ2-5; 8 junctional bases match TRBD2. This TCR came from a boy under two years old with a congenital heart defect. Donor details come from another sample of the same person, matched by shared clones. The CDR3 in this case is CASSLGLAGAEETQYF. At the DNA level, the sequence is TGTGCCAGCAGCTTAGGGCTAGCGGGCGCCGAAGAGACCCAGTACTTC.